One sample yielded the 28 T cell receptor beta chains listed below, sequenced in a study of CD8 T cells in Susac syndrome. Reverse transcription of 0.5 to 1 ug RNA was performed with random hexamers. TCRdb redid the calling of the immunoSEQ multiplex PCR reads with MiXCR, one entry per CDR3 protein. Of roughly 130,000 distinct CDR3 sequences detected, 90% to 95% appear once; the ten largest clones hold approximately 0.12%. Sequenced: CD4+ T cells from PBMCs. The receptors were gathered from a human donor in good health.

The chain carries TRBV20-1 and TRBJ2-7; 7 nucleotides match TRBD2. CDR1 is DFQATT and CDR2 is SNEGSKA in the germline V gene (reference sequence). The V segment lost 5 bases and the J segment 0 bases; nucleotides outside the gene matches: 10. The CDR3 consists of 15 residues. This CDR3 reads CSASDPAGSSYEQYF. The CDR3 DNA sequence: TGCAGTGCTTCCGACCCAGCGGGGAGCTCCTACGAGCAGTACTTC.

The chain has TRBV5-1 and TRBJ2-1, with D tentatively TRBD1 (5 bases). Germline V gives CDR1 SGHRS, CDR2 YFSETQ. Trimming removed 5 bases from V and 4 bases from J, with 13 bases in between. The CDR3 length is 14 residues. CDR3 in amino acids: CASSNGQTYNEQFF. The CDR3 region has the DNA TGCGCCAGCAGTAATGGACAAACTTACAATGAGCAGTTCTTC. Using reference TRBV5-1 and TRBJ2-1 for the parts outside the CDR3, the full variable domain is KAGVTQTPRYLIKTRGQQVTLSCSPISGHRSVSWYQQTPGQGLQFLFEYFSETQRNKGNFPGRFSGRQFSNSRSEMNVSTLELGDSALYLCASSNGQTYNEQFFGPGTRLTVL.

This clonotype showed up just once. This sequence joins TRBV19 and TRBJ2-1, with D possibly TRBD2 on 5 matching bases. The germline V and J ends were trimmed by 8 bases and 0 bases, with 14 bases remaining between them. The germline V gene encodes CDR1 LNHDA and CDR2 SQIVND (reference sequence). The CDR3 runs to 15 residues. The CDR3 DNA follows: TGTGCCAGTGGAAGCGACACTAGCTCCTACAATGAGCAGTTCTTC. It specifies CASGSDTSSYNEQFF.

V and J are TRBV7-2 and TRBJ2-3; TRBD2 matches at 10 bases. CDR3 length: 16 amino acids. CDR1 SGHTA and CDR2 FQGNSA come from the germline V gene. J was trimmed by 4 bases and V by 4 bases; bases with no gene match: 8. CDR3 coding DNA: TGTGCCAGCAGCTCCAGAGCGGGAGGGTTGGCAGATACGCAGTATTTT. This encodes CASSSRAGGLADTQYF.

The CDR3 DNA reads as TGCAGTCTCCCGGGTGGGACTCTGGGAAACGAGCAGTACTTC. It yields the protein CSLPGGTLGNEQYF. This sequence joins TRBV20-1 and TRBJ2-7; the D gene is possibly TRBD2 (6 bases). CDR3 length equals 14 residues. Deletions cut 8 bases from V and 5 bases from J, with 22 bases between. The germline V gene has CDR1 DFQATT and CDR2 SNEGSKA (reference sequence).

This clonotype was seen only once. The chain carries TRBV2 and TRBJ2-1; D gene ambiguous. Trimming removed 1 base at V and 8 bases at J, with 18 bases between. This CDR3 contains 16 residues. The germline gives CDR1 SNHLY, CDR2 FYNNEI. The CDR3 DNA reads TGTGCCAGCAGTGAAGGCCGGGCCAGAAATCGGGATGAGCAGTTCTTC. Encoded protein: CASSEGRARNRDEQFF.

The CDR3, as DNA: TGCAGCGCCTTCGGGATTGACACCGGGGAGCTGTTTTTT. Translating it yields CSAFGIDTGELFF. V usage is TRBV29-1 and J usage is TRBJ2-2; TRBD2 might be the D (5 bases). V was trimmed by 7 bases and J by 3 bases, leaving 12 bases between them. The length of the CDR3 is 13 residues. Germline V gives CDR1 SQVTM, CDR2 ANQGSEA.

The chain couples TRBV29-1 to TRBJ2-7, with D tentatively TRBD1 (5 bases). The germline gives CDR1 SQVTM, CDR2 ANQGSEA. Deletions cut 4 bases from V and 7 bases from J, with 17 bases between. The CDR3 runs to 13 residues. The CDR3 nucleotides are TGCAGCGTTGCCAGGGTAATTCCGGATGAGCAGTACTTC. Translating it yields CSVARVIPDEQYF.

The chain has TRBV20-1 and TRBJ2-7, with D perhaps TRBD1 (6 bases). Trimming left V 3 bases short and J 6 bases short, with 9 bases between. This CDR3 is built from 11 residues. CDR1 is DFQATT, CDR2 SNEGSKA, per germline (reference sequence). In DNA, the CDR3 is TGCAGTGCTAGCCCAGGGGCCGAGCAGTACTTC. Translated, it gives CSASPGAEQYF.

This sequence joins TRBV2 and TRBJ1-4, with D possibly matching TRBD1 (5 bases). The CDR3 is 14 residues long. V was trimmed by 6 bases and J by 4 bases, leaving 12 bases between them. Germline V gene data show CDR1 as SNHLY and CDR2 as FYNNEI. The CDR3, as DNA: TGTGCCAGCAGGTGGCAGGGCCTTAATGAAAAACTGTTTTTT. Protein sequence: CASRWQGLNEKLFF.

The chain links TRBV15 to TRBJ2-1, with TRBD1 as a possible D gene (6 bases). Germline V gene sequence: CDR1 LNHNV, CDR2 YYDKDF (reference sequence). Trimming took off 5 bases at V and 0 bases at J, with 11 bases between the two ends. There are 15 residues in the CDR3. The CDR3 sequence: CATSQGQSSYNEQFF. DNA for the CDR3: TGTGCCACCAGCCAAGGACAGAGCTCCTACAATGAGCAGTTCTTC. The entire variable domain, with the rest obtained from reference TRBV15 and TRBJ2-1, is as follows: DAMVIQNPRYQVTQFGKPVTLSCSQTLNHNVMYWYQQKSSQAPKLLFHYYDKDFNNEADTPDNFQSRRPNTSFCFLDIRSPGLGDTAMYLCATSQGQSSYNEQFFGPGTRLTVL.

In this sample, this clonotype turned up once. The chain has TRBV19 and TRBJ2-7, with D perhaps TRBD1 (5 bases). Germline CDR1 and CDR2: LNHDA and SQIVND (reference sequence). Trimming pared 9 bases from V and 2 bases from J, leaving 17 bases between. The CDR3 sequence is 14 residues long. The CDR3 nucleotides read TGTGCCAGCGAACCTTTCAAGGGGCCCTACGAGCAGTACTTC. Its translation: CASEPFKGPYEQYF.

The V gene is TRBV28, the J gene TRBJ2-1; D is ambiguous. Trimming cost V 7 bases and J 4 bases, with 8 bases left between them. Germline CDR1 MDHEN, CDR2 SYDVKM. This CDR3 is 12 amino acids long. DNA for the CDR3: TGTGCCAGCACCCCTTGGTACAATGAGCAGTTCTTC. This codes for CASTPWYNEQFF.

The chain is built from TRBV20-1 and TRBJ1-1; D is undetermined. Germline V gene lookup returns CDR1 DFQATT and CDR2 SNEGSKA (reference sequence). The V gene lost 0 bases and the J gene lost 5 bases, with 16 bases spanning the gap. The CDR3 covers 15 residues. The CDR3 loop reads CSARDAALGWTEAFF. The CDR3 DNA reads as TGCAGTGCTAGAGATGCGGCCTTGGGGTGGACTGAAGCTTTCTTT.

The J gene is TRBJ2-5, the V gene TRBV19; 8 nucleotides line up with TRBD2. Germline CDR1 and CDR2: LNHDA and SQIVND (reference sequence). CDR3 length: 16 residues. V shed 4 bases, J shed 0 bases, and the junction held 7 bases outside the gene matches. In nucleotides, the CDR3 is TGTGCCAGTAGTACCCCGGGACTAGGGAACCAAGAGACCCAGTACTTC. Translating gives CASSTPGLGNQETQYF.

The rearrangement links TRBV29-1 to TRBJ2-7; TRBD1 matches at 7 bases. The trim removed 4 bases at V and 5 bases at J, leaving 8 bases unmatched. This CDR3 is 13 amino acids long. The V gene's germline CDR1 is SQVTM and CDR2 ANQGSEA. As DNA, the CDR3 is TGCAGCGTTGGAAGGGGGCCGCTCGACGAGCAGTACTTC. This encodes CSVGRGPLDEQYF.

The V and J genes are TRBV18 and TRBJ2-3; TRBD1 matches at 7 bases. Germline CDR1 reads KGHSH; CDR2 reads LQKENI. This CDR3 comprises 16 residues. J lost 0 bases, V lost 2 bases, and 5 bases had no gene match. The CDR3 protein is CASSPTLQGSTDTQYF. The CDR3 coding sequence is TGTGCCAGCTCACCAACGCTACAGGGGAGCACAGATACGCAGTATTTT.

This chain connects TRBV6-2 or TRBV6-3 to TRBJ2-1, with TRBD2 identical over 10 bases. V lost 7 bases, J lost 4 bases, and 13 bases stayed unmatched. The CDR3 is 17 amino acids. From germline, CDR1 is MNHEY and CDR2 SVGEGT. The CDR3 loop is CASNLPATSGLYNEQFF. The CDR3 DNA reads TGTGCCAGCAACCTACCAGCGACTAGCGGGTTGTACAATGAGCAGTTCTTC.

The chain recombines TRBV29-1 with TRBJ2-6, with D possibly TRBD1 on 6 matching bases. The germline CDR1 and CDR2 sequences are SQVTM and ANQGSEA. Trimming took off 3 bases at V and 0 bases at J, with 21 bases between the two ends. This CDR3 has 19 amino acids. The CDR3 DNA is TGCAGCGTTGACAGGGGCCGACCAAGATACGCCTCTGGGGCCAACGTCCTGACTTTC. Residues: CSVDRGRPRYASGANVLTF.

The V call is TRBV2, the J call TRBJ1-5, with D hard to call. The germline CDR1 and CDR2 sequences are SNHLY and FYNNEI. The V end lost 6 bases, the J end lost 0 bases, and 12 bases lay between the germline ends. The CDR3 has 15 residues. CDR3 in DNA: TGTGCCAGCAGAGCCCTGGACTATAGCAATCAGCCCCAGCATTTT. It encodes CASRALDYSNQPQHF.

This clonotype was recorded a few times. The chain uses TRBV12-3 or TRBV12-4 and TRBJ2-7; D possibly matches TRBD1 or TRBD2 (5 bases each). Trimming shortened V by 3 bases and J by 4 bases, and 7 bases separated the two germline ends. This CDR3 spans 12 amino acids. The CDR3: CASSFGGYEQYF. The CDR3 DNA follows: TGTGCCAGCAGTTTTGGGGGATACGAGCAGTACTTC.

The rearrangement links TRBV7-9 to TRBJ2-1, with D possibly being TRBD2 (6 bases). This CDR3 region has 13 residues. The germline V gene encodes CDR1 SEHNR and CDR2 FQNEAQ (reference sequence). V gave up 5 bases and J gave up 4 bases, with 9 bases separating them. The CDR3 is CASSEGGYNEQFF. CDR3 bases: TGTGCCAGCAGCGAGGGAGGATACAATGAGCAGTTCTTC.

This chain joins TRBV2 and TRBJ2-2; D remains ambiguous. V was shortened by 6 bases and J by 2 bases, with 10 bases between the two germline ends. Germline V gene lookup returns CDR1 SNHLY and CDR2 FYNNEI. The CDR3 sequence is 14 residues long. The CDR3: CASRESHNTGELFF. The CDR3, as DNA: TGTGCCAGCAGGGAATCCCACAACACCGGGGAGCTGTTTTTT.

Written as DNA, the CDR3 is TGTGCCAGTAGTACGCGGGCGGGTGGAGATACGCAGTATTTT. It codes for CASSTRAGGDTQYF. The chain employs TRBV19 and TRBJ2-3; D possibly corresponds to TRBD2 (5 bases). The V end lost 4 bases, the J end lost 5 bases, and 13 bases lay between the germline ends. The length of the CDR3 is 14 residues. Germline loops: CDR1 LNHDA, CDR2 SQIVND (reference sequence).

The chain joins TRBV2 to TRBJ2-7; D unclear. The CDR3 runs 11 residues. Germline V gives CDR1 SNHLY, CDR2 FYNNEI. V gave up 4 bases and J gave up 5 bases, with 6 bases separating them. CDR3 loop: CASSVADEQYF. The CDR3 DNA is TGTGCCAGCAGTGTGGCAGACGAGCAGTACTTC.

This clonotype was detected once. This chain connects TRBV3-1 to TRBJ2-1, with 14 bases identical to TRBD2. Per the germline V gene, CDR1 is LGHDT and CDR2 is YNNKEL (reference sequence). Trimming at V came to 3 bases and at J to 8 bases, leaving 3 bases not matched to a gene. This CDR3 spans 15 amino acids. This CDR3 is CASSQTSGRAYEQFF. The CDR3 nucleotides are TGTGCCAGCAGCCAGACTAGCGGGAGGGCCTATGAGCAGTTCTTC.

The CDR3 is CASSLGALAGLGNEQFF. The DNA of the CDR3 is TGTGCCAGCAGCTTAGGGGCCCTAGCGGGCCTTGGGAATGAGCAGTTCTTC. The chain carries TRBV7-6 and TRBJ2-1, with TRBD2 matching 8 bases. Germline-derived CDR1 and CDR2 are SGHVS and FNYEAQ. The J segment lost 7 bases and the V segment lost 1 base, leaving 12 bases of the junction unmatched. The CDR3 covers 17 residues.

As DNA, the CDR3 is TGTGCCAGCAGCCACCGACTAGCGGGAGATGCAGATACGCAGTATTTT. Residues: CASSHRLAGDADTQYF. The chain recombines TRBV3-1 with TRBJ2-3; 12 bases line up with TRBD2. Per germline, CDR1 LGHDT and CDR2 YNNKEL (reference sequence). This CDR3 contains 16 residues. V lost 3 bases and J lost 4; bases outside the gene matches: 5.